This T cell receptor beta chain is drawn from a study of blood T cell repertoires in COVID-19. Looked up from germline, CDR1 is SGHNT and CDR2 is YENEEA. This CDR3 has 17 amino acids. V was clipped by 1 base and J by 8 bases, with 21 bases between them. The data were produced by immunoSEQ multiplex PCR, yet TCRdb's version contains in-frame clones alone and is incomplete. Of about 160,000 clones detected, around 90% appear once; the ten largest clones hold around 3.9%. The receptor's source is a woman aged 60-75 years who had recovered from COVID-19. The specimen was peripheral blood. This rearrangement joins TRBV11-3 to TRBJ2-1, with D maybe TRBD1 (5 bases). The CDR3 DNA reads TGTGCCAGCAGCTTAGGAGGTGGCGCAGGGTGGGTCGATGAGCAGTTCTTC. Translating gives CASSLGGGAGWVDEQFF.